Listed below are T cell receptor beta chains from one sample, sequenced in a study of cytomegalovirus exposure and HLA in healthy donors. Sequencing used immunoSEQ multiplex PCR; TCRdb keeps in-frame clones, though not all of them. Recorded for this sample: 65,000 to 95,000 clones. Sequenced: PBMCs. The receptors derive from a female donor in good health and CMV-seropositive. Each CDR3 is given with its conserved first and last residue. The order of the fields is V gene, J gene, CDR3 protein.

>TRBV13|TRBJ2-7
CASSSGVYEQYF
>TRBV9|TRBJ2-7
CASSVGGRAYEQYF
>TRBV4-2|TRBJ1-2
CASSQDRVGSNYGYTF
>TRBV2|TRBJ2-7
CARTGTGEHSYEQYF
>TRBV30|TRBJ1-2
CAWSVGGVRGYTF
>TRBV6-1|TRBJ1-5
CASSGEGLSNQPQHF
>TRBV2|TRBJ2-7
CASSGSGYEQYF
>TRBV30|TRBJ2-1
CAWSDPFREGSYNEQFF
>TRBV6-6|TRBJ2-5
CASSLLAGLGETQYF
>TRBV30|TRBJ2-7
CAWNRGTGGYEQYF
>TRBV7-9|TRBJ1-1
CASSRDRRDTEAFF
>TRBV11-3|TRBJ2-1
CASSKGQGDYNEQFF
>TRBV7-8|TRBJ1-3
CASSSLTSGHTIYF
>TRBV27|TRBJ1-2
CASSLRNRDGYTF
>TRBV7-9|TRBJ1-3
CASSAGTGGPRAGNTIYF
>TRBV7-3|TRBJ2-3
CASSLSPGRNTQYF
>TRBV5-4|TRBJ2-7
CASSQPGLAGALEQYF